This T cell receptor beta chain was observed in a study of cytomegalovirus exposure and HLA in healthy donors. Use of 60 Vbeta and 13 Jbeta primers characterized the PCR. Profiling relied on immunoSEQ multiplex PCR, and the TCRdb table lists in-frame clones only, not all of them. The sample lists some 150,000 clones, 75% to 85% occurring once. The specimen sequenced was PBMCs. This receptor was taken from a female donor in good health and CMV-seronegative.

Here the CDR3 DNA reads TGTGCCAGCAGTGACCCAGCGGGGAACACCGGGGAGCTGTTTTTT. Translating it yields CASSDPAGNTGELFF. The chain employs TRBV25-1 and TRBJ2-2, with D possibly being TRBD2 (6 bases). The germline CDR1 and CDR2 sequences are MGHDK and SYGVNS. Trimming shortened V by 3 bases and J by 1 base, and 9 bases separated the two germline ends. CDR3 length equals 15 residues.